Sequencing of this TCR beta chain was carried out in a study of blood T cell repertoires in COVID-19 (dated by TCRdb to the early 2020s). Regarding the research as a whole: Collaborator samples came from the United States, Italy and Spain and covered acute and convalescent phases of COVID-19. HLA class I and class II types, where available, came from metadata supplied by the sample provider rather than from assay-based typing. Samples came from the ongoing ImmuneRACE study (first 160 participants) plus 1,254 subjects from 6 global collaborators. A de-identified subject ID, COVID-19 status, age in years and sex were almost always included in the sample metadata. Deeply sampled blood TCRbeta repertoires from subjects exposed to, actively infected with, or recovered from COVID-19 were included in the dataset. The repertoires were released in a freely available public database intended as a resource for research on the immune response to SARS-CoV-2. The prospective study material was composed of cDNA or gDNA derived from T cells, B-cell-depleted T cells, or PBMCs. The study at large found these results: How much clinical and demographic metadata was included differed by source and by participant, and the metadata was provided uncurated.

TCRbeta CDR3 regions were amplified from genomic DNA by means of the immunoSEQ Assay, a bias-controlled multiplex PCR. Regarding the original processing steps: Nucleated cell counts per sample were estimated from amplification of reference gene primers within the assay. To quantify the absolute abundance of each unique TCRbeta CDR3 rearrangement, sequence reads were collapsed and filtered. Productive Simpson clonality was computed per sample as the square root of Simpson's diversity index over productive rearrangements. TCRdb obtained this table from immuneACCESS and retained in-frame rearrangements with V and J assigned. These tables miss some clones; where compared with another copy, unresolved V genes account for less than half of the shortfall, and the remainder is unexplained. V and J calls and clone size are given by that table; D and trimming were obtained from the DNA. Present in this sample are more than 95,000 clones, around nine tenths of which were seen just once. Over 1.5% of the sample is held by the ten biggest clonotypes.

Comment on this clone: Its binding antigen is unknown. One base away there is no much larger clone; base qualities are not given.

The V and J ends are trimmed by 6 bases and 4 bases, leaving 23 bases between them. The CDR3 measures 17 amino acids from cysteine to phenylalanine. The retained sequence is limited to the CDR3, 51 bases, with the frame set at the first base. Via the germline V gene, CDR1 is MGHDK and CDR2 SYGVNS. Collaborating institutions collected whole blood in K2EDTA tubes following their own protocols. Collaborator samples were shipped for TCRbeta analysis as frozen whole blood, isolated PBMCs, or DNA extracted from either sample type. The receptor was isolated from a human donor in a cohort sampled during active COVID-19. Sequenced input: peripheral blood. The chain was built from TRBV25-1 and TRBJ2-3, with a weak D call of TRBD1 (6 bases match). The nucleotide sequence reads as follows: TGTGCCAGCAGCCCAACAGGGCGCGGTCGCTTAGCAGATACGCAGTATTTT. This sequence encodes CASSPTGRGRLADTQYF.